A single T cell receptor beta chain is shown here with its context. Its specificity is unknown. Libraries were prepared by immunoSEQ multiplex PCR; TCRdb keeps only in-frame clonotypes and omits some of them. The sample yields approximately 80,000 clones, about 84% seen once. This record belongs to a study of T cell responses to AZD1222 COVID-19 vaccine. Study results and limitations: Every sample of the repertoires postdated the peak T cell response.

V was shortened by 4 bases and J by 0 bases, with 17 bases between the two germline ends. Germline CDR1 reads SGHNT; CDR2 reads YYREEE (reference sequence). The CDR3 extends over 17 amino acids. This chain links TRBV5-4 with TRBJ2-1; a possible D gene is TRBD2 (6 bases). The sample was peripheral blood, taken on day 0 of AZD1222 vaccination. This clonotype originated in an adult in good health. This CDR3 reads CASSLFGLTSSYNEQFF. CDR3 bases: TGTGCCAGCAGCCTCTTTGGGTTGACTAGCTCCTACAATGAGCAGTTCTTC.